This T cell receptor beta chain was sequenced for a study of cytomegalovirus exposure and HLA in healthy donors. Whole-study context: It was reported in a later analysis that the 100 to 150 validation repertoires used the same platform as the approximately 670 first-cohort repertoires.

This clone has ten or more counts. Its antigen is unidentified. The table came from immunoSEQ multiplex PCR; TCRdb's copy has only in-frame clones and leaves some out. The sample consists of about 250,000 clones, roughly 87% of them appearing once. Study-wide points: The study designated about 160 TCR beta chains cytomegalovirus-associated. The CMV antigen specificity of a few CMV-associated chains was confirmed through in vitro analysis. Published work reported that the classifier diagnosed cytomegalovirus status with high specificity and sensitivity.

Sequenced input: PBMCs. The receptor's source is a man aged 18 to 30 in good health and CMV-seropositive.

CDR3 amino acids: CASSFGVSYEQYF. The CDR3 bases are TGTGCCAGCAGCTTTGGGGTCTCCTACGAGCAGTACTTC. The J gene is TRBJ2-7, the V gene TRBV5-6, with unresolved D. This CDR3 is 13 amino acids long. V gave up 2 bases and J gave up 0 bases, with 6 bases separating them. Germline CDR1 is SGHDT and CDR2 is YYEEEE.